This T cell receptor beta chain emerged from a study of glioma-infiltrating T cells. TCR alpha and beta CDR3 regions were amplified from RNA using iRepertoire nested multiplex PCR. Input was 100-400 ng of tissue mRNA or PBMC total RNA. Via MiXCR, TCRdb re-called the multiplex PCR reads, giving one row per CDR3 protein. Of about 190,000 distinct CDR3 sequences listed, more than 25% are singletons. The CDR3 sequence is 14 residues long. Trimming removed 6 bases at V and 1 base at J, with 13 bases between. This clonotype was observed at least ten times. Its specificity is not known. Study-level findings and limits: Above-expected tissue-blood divergence occurred in all gliomas, most in low-grade ones. Only very few CDR3 sequences appeared in both tissue and blood.

What was sequenced was glioma tissue, nonneoplastic brain tissue, or PBMCs (not recorded which). V usage is TRBV12-3 or TRBV12-4 and J usage is TRBJ2-7; tentative D call: TRBD1 (6 bases). This receptor was taken from a human donor with low-grade glioma or glioblastoma, undergoing nonglioma brain surgery, or in good health (not recorded which). The CDR3 DNA reads as TGTGCCAGCAGGGGCTCCGGACAGTCCTACGAGCAGTACTTC. Translating gives CASRGSGQSYEQYF.